The clone carrying this T cell receptor (beta chain) was seen a few times. Its antigen is unidentified. TCRdb analysed the reads with MiXCR anew, one entry per CDR3 protein. The repertoire has roughly 760,000 distinct CDR3 sequences, 35% of them found once; the top ten carry roughly 2.9%. Germline V gene data show CDR1 as MGHRA and CDR2 as YSYEKL. V lost 0 bases and J 5 bases, leaving 13 bases between the germline ends. This CDR3 is built from 15 residues. These data originate in a study of T cell repertoires in cytomegalovirus infection. General observations from the study: Across the ex vivo response, the dominant clonotypes were HLA-C-restricted CMV-specific TCR beta clonotypes.

This sequence joins TRBV4-1 and TRBJ1-1; possible D gene TRBD1, 5 bases. Source material: PBMCs. This receptor was identified in a human donor in good health (CMV status not recorded). Some clones in this sample may be carry-over from other donors' samples. The CDR3, as DNA: TGCGCCAGCAGCCAAGATTCGGCCGGGGGGACTGAAGCTTTCTTT. Amino acids: CASSQDSAGGTEAFF.